The clone carrying this T cell receptor beta chain is medium-sized. One junction end disagrees with the germline gene, perhaps due to a read error. This entry comes from a study of OX40 agonist ivuxolimab in advanced cancers. Study details: Treatment of patients was with ivuxolimab, an agonistic anti-OX40 (CD134) antibody. Prior anti-PD-1, anti-PD-L1 or anti-CTLA-4 therapy was allowed; about 39% had some. The study reported partial responses in three patients: one hepatocellular carcinoma, two cutaneous melanoma.

This CDR3 contains 17 residues. In germline, CDR1 is SGHRS, CDR2 YFSETQ. Profiling relied on immunoSEQ multiplex PCR, and the TCRdb table lists in-frame clones only, not all of them. The repertoire holds approximately 10,000 clones, with around 74% as singletons. The sequenced sample was CD4+ or CD8+ T cells sorted from blood, obtained in a trial of the OX40 agonist ivuxolimab. The source of this sequence is an adult with an advanced solid tumor such as melanoma, head and neck, liver or kidney cancer. The genes are TRBV5-1 and TRBJ1-4, with D maybe TRBD1 (6 bases). The CDR3 DNA follows: TGCGCCAGCAGATTGGGGTTGCTTGTCAGGGGTAATGAAAAACTGTTTTTT. Its translation: CASRLGLLVRGNEKLFF.